What follows are 20 T cell receptor beta chains derived from one specimen sequenced in a study of radiotherapy plus CTLA-4 blockade in lung cancer. Measured with immunoSEQ multiplex PCR; TCRdb has only the in-frame clones, and not every one. Found here are about 73,000 clones, around 87% of them singletons; the top ten hold less than 45%. The specimen was peripheral blood, collected from a patient treated with radiotherapy plus ipilimumab. All receptors derive from a human donor with non-small cell lung cancer that progressed on radiotherapy plus ipilimumab.

J is TRBJ1-5 and V is TRBV19, with TRBD1 identical over 8 bases. V lost 8 bases to trimming and J lost 6 bases; unmatched junction nucleotides: 6. From germline, CDR1 is LNHDA and CDR2 SQIVND (reference sequence). This CDR3 contains 13 residues. CDR3 DNA: TGTGCCAGTCAGGACAGGGAGGGTCAGCCCCAGCATTTT. This translates into CASQDREGQPQHF. Full variable domain (outside the CDR3, taken from reference TRBV19 and TRBJ1-5): DGGITQSPKYLFRKEGQNVTLSCEQNLNHDAMYWYRQDPGQGLRLIYYSQIVNDFQKGDIAEGYSVSREKKESFPLTVTSAQKNPTAFYLCASQDREGQPQHFGDGTRLSIL.

CDR3 sequence reads: CATSVQRSYNEQFF. CDR3 DNA: TGTGCCACCAGCGTCCAGCGGAGTTACAATGAGCAGTTCTTC. The V and J genes are TRBV15 and TRBJ2-1; weak D call: TRBD2 (5 bases). There are 14 residues in the CDR3. Trimming took 5 bases from V and 4 from J, leaving 12 bases between them. The germline gives CDR1 LNHNV, CDR2 YYDKDF (reference sequence).

This clone appeared once. CDR3 in amino acids: CSVGGGQGADTQYF. DNA of the CDR3: TGCAGCGTTGGAGGGGGACAGGGGGCCGATACGCAGTATTTT. The chain recombines TRBV29-1 with TRBJ2-3; 12 nucleotides match TRBD1. Germline values: CDR1 SQVTM, CDR2 ANQGSEA. The CDR3 has 14 residues. After removal of 4 bases from V and 6 bases from J, the junction contained 5 bases not matched to a gene.

This clone was seen only once. The chain is built from TRBV28 and TRBJ1-2; no definite D call. Germline CDR1 is MDHEN and CDR2 is SYDVKM. V gave up 6 bases and J gave up 7 bases, with 18 bases separating them. This CDR3 spans 14 amino acids. The CDR3 region has the DNA TGTGCCAGCAGGGCCGGACTCAAAGAAGGTGGCTACACCTTC. Translated: CASRAGLKEGGYTF.

V gene TRBV28 combines with J gene TRBJ1-2; no reliable D call. CDR1 MDHEN and CDR2 SYDVKM come from the germline V gene. Trimming removed 6 bases at V and 8 bases at J, with 13 bases between. CDR3 length equals 12 residues. The CDR3 loop reads CASRLSPRGYTF. The CDR3 nucleotides are TGTGCCAGCAGGCTTTCCCCCCGGGGCTACACCTTC.

This sequence joins TRBV5-1 and TRBJ1-1; 8 nucleotides agree with TRBD1. The CDR3 consists of 15 residues. Germline V CDR1 and CDR2: SGHRS, YFSETQ. Trimming cost V 4 bases and J 2 bases; bases outside gene matches: 7. CDR3 DNA sequence: TGCGCCAGCAGCGCAGGGACAGGTTCCAACACTGAAGCTTTCTTT. Its translation: CASSAGTGSNTEAFF.

CDR3 bases: TGTGCCAGCAGTCTAGCCAAAAACATTCAGTACTTC. As protein: CASSLAKNIQYF. V and J are TRBV6-6 and TRBJ2-4; D remains ambiguous. Germline CDR1 and CDR2: MNHNY and SVGAGI (reference sequence). Trimming pared 5 bases from V and 0 bases from J, leaving 2 bases between. This CDR3 contains 12 residues.

The CDR3 protein is CASSVDSNYGYTF. CDR3 sequence (DNA): TGTGCCAGCAGTGTGGACAGCAACTATGGCTACACCTTC. The rearrangement uses TRBV25-1 and TRBJ1-2, with TRBD1 as a possible D gene (6 bases). Germline V gives CDR1 MGHDK, CDR2 SYGVNS. The CDR3 is made up of 13 amino acids. V lost 4 bases and J 2 bases, leaving 8 bases between the germline ends.

The chain uses TRBV5-1 and TRBJ1-2; no clear D gene. CDR3 size: 16 residues. The germline V gene encodes CDR1 SGHRS and CDR2 YFSETQ. V dropped 2 bases and J dropped 4 bases, with 18 bases sitting between them. DNA for the CDR3: TGCGCCAGCAGCTTAATGGCCCGGGGAGCGGGCTATGGCTACACCTTC. Its translation: CASSLMARGAGYGYTF.

The chain uses TRBV28 and TRBJ2-7, with TRBD2 matching 8 bases. In germline, CDR1 is MDHEN, CDR2 SYDVKM. The CDR3 totals 16 residues. The J segment lost 1 base and the V segment lost 6 bases, leaving 11 bases of the junction unmatched. CDR3 sequence: CASSYNRLARSYEQYF. Here the CDR3 DNA reads TGTGCCAGCAGCTACAATAGACTAGCGCGATCCTACGAGCAGTACTTC.

V usage is TRBV5-1 and J usage is TRBJ1-2; D ambiguous. This CDR3 has 15 amino acids. V dropped 1 base and J dropped 4 bases, with 14 bases sitting between them. The germline gives CDR1 SGHRS, CDR2 YFSETQ. In DNA, the CDR3 is TGCGCCAGCAGCTTGAAGGGCCCGGGTCCCTATGGCTACACCTTC. Translated: CASSLKGPGPYGYTF.

V usage is TRBV4-1 and J usage is TRBJ1-2; no definite D call. Germline CDR1 and CDR2: MGHRA and YSYEKL. This CDR3 region has 14 residues. V was shortened by 1 base and J by 3 bases, with 9 bases between the two germline ends. In nucleotides, the CDR3 is TGCGCCAGCAGCCAAGGTCTGGGATACTATGGCTACACCTTC. It codes for CASSQGLGYYGYTF.

This chain joins TRBV10-3 and TRBJ1-3, with TRBD1 identical over 8 bases. This CDR3 comprises 16 residues. V trimming: 1 base; J trimming: 3 bases; junction bases outside the gene matches: 5. Germline-derived CDR1 and CDR2 are ENHRY and SYGVKD. The chain's CDR3 is CAISEFRGRHGNTIYF. The CDR3 DNA reads TGTGCCATCAGTGAGTTCAGGGGGCGCCATGGAAACACCATATATTTT.

The V gene is TRBV28, the J gene TRBJ2-1, with D possibly matching TRBD2 (5 bases). The CDR3 sequence is 15 residues long. V was trimmed by 1 base and J by 5 bases, leaving 12 bases between them. Germline V gives CDR1 MDHEN, CDR2 SYDVKM. CDR3 protein: CASSLSVAYHNEQFF. The CDR3 coding sequence is TGTGCCAGCAGTTTATCCGTAGCGTATCACAATGAGCAGTTCTTC.

The chain is built from TRBV30 and TRBJ1-4, with D possibly TRBD1 on 6 matching bases. The ends were cut back, 4 bases at V and 4 bases at J, with 10 bases in the middle. Germline assignment: CDR1 GTSNPN and CDR2 SVGIG (reference sequence). The CDR3 is 13 residues long. CDR3 DNA: TGTGCCTGGAACCCGGACAGTAATGAAAAACTGTTTTTT. Translated, it gives CAWNPDSNEKLFF.

V is TRBV19 and J is TRBJ2-5; 9 bases agree with TRBD1. The germline CDR1 and CDR2 sequences are LNHDA and SQIVND (reference sequence). V shed 5 bases and J 4 bases; nucleotides not matched to a gene: 8. CDR3 length equals 15 residues. The CDR3 here is CASSSGTGFGETQYF. The DNA for the CDR3 is TGTGCCAGTAGTTCCGGGACAGGGTTTGGAGAGACCCAGTACTTC.

The rearrangement links TRBV7-9 to TRBJ1-1, with no clear D. Germline values: CDR1 SEHNR, CDR2 FQNEAQ (reference sequence). V shed 7 bases and J shed 5 bases, with 8 bases lying between them. This CDR3 comprises 11 residues. The CDR3 DNA follows: TGTGCCAGCAAAGGGATGACTGAAGCTTTCTTT. It is translated as CASKGMTEAFF.

The rearrangement uses TRBV28 and TRBJ2-7; 12 bases fit TRBD2. V trimming: 5 bases; J trimming: 4 bases; junction bases outside the gene matches: 9. The germline gives CDR1 MDHEN, CDR2 SYDVKM. This CDR3 contains 16 residues. The CDR3 reads CASSPVTSGRVYEQYV. The DNA of the CDR3 is TGTGCCAGCAGTCCTGTGACTAGCGGGAGAGTTTACGAGCAGTACGTC.

J is TRBJ1-5 and V is TRBV14; D unclear. V was clipped by 0 bases and J by 5 bases, with 5 bases between them. This CDR3 comprises 13 residues. Germline CDR1 SGHDN, CDR2 FVKESK. CDR3 coding DNA: TGTGCCAGCAGCCAAGATCAAGATCAGCCCCAGCATTTT. It encodes CASSQDQDQPQHF.

The rearrangement joins TRBV2 to TRBJ2-2, with TRBD1 matching over 8 bases. The germline V gene encodes CDR1 SNHLY and CDR2 FYNNEI. CDR3 length: 15 residues. J was trimmed by 3 bases and V by 4 bases; bases with no gene match: 4. The CDR3 DNA sequence: TGTGCCAGCAGTGGACAGGGGATGGACACCGGGGAGCTGTTTTTT. Its translation is CASSGQGMDTGELFF.